What follows are 29 T cell receptor beta chains derived from one specimen sequenced in a study of T cells after yellow fever vaccination. Via MiXCR, TCRdb re-called the 5' RACE reads, giving one row per CDR3 protein. The sample holds 550,000 or so distinct CDR3 sequences, about a fifth seen once. The sample was PBMCs, taken 15 days after the yellow fever booster vaccination. These receptors originate from a man aged 25 to 40 who received the YFV17D yellow fever vaccine.

This clonotype was found a few times. CDR3 bases: TGTGCCAGCAGCTTAGATCACTCCGAGCAGTACTTC. Protein product: CASSLDHSEQYF. The chain employs TRBV7-2 and TRBJ2-7; D call uncertain. Germline V CDR1 and CDR2: SGHTA, FQGNSA. The CDR3 length is 12 residues. V shed 1 base and J shed 6 bases, with 7 bases lying between them.

There are many counts of this clonotype. The rearrangement joins TRBV25-1 to TRBJ2-1; D gene unclear. Germline V gene data show CDR1 as MGHDK and CDR2 as SYGVNS. The CDR3 runs 14 residues. V lost 6 bases and J 6 bases, leaving 15 bases between the germline ends. This CDR3 reads CASRGGRFPNEQFF. CDR3 coding DNA: TGTGCCAGCAGGGGTGGTAGGTTTCCCAATGAGCAGTTCTTC.

The chain joins TRBV27 to TRBJ2-1; the match to TRBD1 covers 8 bases. The CDR3 is 16 residues long. Germline V gene sequence: CDR1 MNHEY, CDR2 SMNVEV (reference sequence). J lost 7 bases, V lost 0 bases, and 8 bases had no gene match. The CDR3 protein is CASSLSPRQGLNEQFF. CDR3 sequence (DNA): TGTGCCAGCAGTTTATCGCCCAGACAGGGGTTAAATGAGCAGTTCTTC.

The chain joins TRBV30 to TRBJ2-1; D call uncertain. Germline V gene data show CDR1 as GTSNPN and CDR2 as SVGIG (reference sequence). Trimming left V 0 bases short and J 2 bases short, with 2 bases between. The CDR3 loop spans 12 amino acids. CDR3 loop: CAWSVPYNEQFF. The CDR3 nucleotides are TGTGCCTGGAGTGTTCCCTACAATGAGCAGTTCTTC.

The chain is built from TRBV20-1 and TRBJ2-7; D uncertain. Germline-derived CDR1 and CDR2 are DFQATT and SNEGSKA (reference sequence). The CDR3 is 12 residues long. Trimming pared 6 bases from V and 2 bases from J, leaving 11 bases between. The CDR3 spells CSAFKEPYEQYF. Here the CDR3 DNA reads TGCAGTGCGTTCAAAGAACCCTACGAGCAGTACTTC.

The genes are TRBV20-1 and TRBJ2-3; D call uncertain. The CDR3 loop spans 15 amino acids. V was pared by 3 bases and J by 3 bases, with 16 bases between. Germline loops: CDR1 DFQATT, CDR2 SNEGSKA (reference sequence). CDR3 sequence: CSASGRYMGTDTQYF. In nucleotides, the CDR3 is TGCAGTGCTAGCGGAAGATACATGGGGACAGATACGCAGTATTTT.

The chain is built from TRBV7-9 and TRBJ2-7, with D tentatively TRBD2 (6 bases). V dropped 4 bases and J dropped 0 bases, with 16 bases sitting between them. The CDR3 is made up of 16 amino acids. Germline V CDR1 and CDR2: SEHNR, FQNEAQ (reference sequence). In DNA form, the CDR3 reads TGTGCCAGCAGCTCGTTTAAGGGGCGGGGCTCCTACGAGCAGTACTTC. Translated: CASSSFKGRGSYEQYF.

The gene calls are TRBV6-4 and TRBJ2-7; TRBD2 agrees at 7 bases. The CDR3 is made up of 15 amino acids. The V and J ends lost 6 bases and 4 bases, in that order; junction bases with no gene match: 12. Germline V lookup: CDR1 MRHNA, CDR2 SNTAGT. In DNA form, the CDR3 reads TGTGCCAGCAGCCCTAAGGCGGGAGATCGGTACGAGCAGTACTTC. Translated, it gives CASSPKAGDRYEQYF.

This clonotype was detected a few times. The V and J genes are TRBV7-9 and TRBJ2-1; D may be TRBD2 (6 bases). The germline V gene encodes CDR1 SEHNR and CDR2 FQNEAQ (reference sequence). The CDR3 is 14 amino acids. V was shortened by 6 bases and J by 5 bases, with 14 bases between the two germline ends. In nucleotides, the CDR3 is TGTGCCAGCAGTTTCAGCGGGCCCAACAATGAGCAGTTCTTC. Translation: CASSFSGPNNEQFF.

The chain is built from TRBV14 and TRBJ1-4, with 11 bases matching TRBD1. J lost 7 bases, V lost 3 bases, and 4 bases had no gene match. Germline CDR1 is SGHDN and CDR2 is FVKESK. The CDR3 is 15 amino acids. CDR3 sequence: CASSHGQGAFEKLFF. CDR3 DNA sequence: TGTGCCAGCAGCCATGGACAGGGGGCTTTTGAAAAACTGTTTTTT.

This clonotype was counted once. At one end the junction does not follow the germline gene, possibly because of a read error. The chain carries TRBV20-1 and TRBJ1-5, with D perhaps TRBD1 (6 bases). This CDR3 has 13 residues. Germline V gene data show CDR1 as DFQATT and CDR2 as SNEGSKA (reference sequence). DNA for the CDR3: TGCCGTGCTAGAGGGGGAGGCAATCAGCCCCAGCATTTT. Encoded protein: CRARGGGNQPQHF.

This chain uses TRBV7-9 with TRBJ1-4; the D gene is possibly TRBD1 (5 bases). Germline V CDR1 and CDR2: SEHNR, FQNEAQ (reference sequence). The CDR3 runs to 13 residues. Trimming took 7 bases from V and 7 from J, leaving 13 bases between them. The CDR3 nucleotides are TGTGCCAGCACCTGGGCAGGGAGTGAAAAACTGTTTTTT. The encoded protein is CASTWAGSEKLFF.

The gene calls are TRBV6-5 and TRBJ2-2; possible D gene TRBD1, 5 bases. There are 16 residues in the CDR3. V dropped 2 bases and J dropped 0 bases, with 10 bases sitting between them. The germline gives CDR1 MNHEY, CDR2 SVGAGI. CDR3 sequence (DNA): TGTGCCAGCAGTTACGGGGCACAGACGAACACCGGGGAGCTGTTTTTT. Translated: CASSYGAQTNTGELFF.

This clonotype was seen only a few times. This sequence joins TRBV9 and TRBJ2-1, with D perhaps matching TRBD2 (6 bases). Trimming cost V 4 bases and J 3 bases, with 14 bases left between them. Per the germline V gene, CDR1 is SGDLS and CDR2 is YYNGEE. The CDR3 sequence is 15 residues long. The CDR3 sequence is CASSFRLDIYNEQFF. CDR3 sequence (DNA): TGTGCCAGCAGCTTTAGACTAGATATCTACAATGAGCAGTTCTTC.

This clonotype was found a few times. The V call is TRBV6-6, the J call TRBJ2-1; 9 bases line up with TRBD2. Germline V gene sequence: CDR1 MNHNY, CDR2 SVGAGI (reference sequence). The length of the CDR3 is 13 residues. With V trimmed by 10 bases and J by 5 bases, 6 bases remained unmatched. The CDR3 bases are TGTGCCACTACGGGACTAGCAGACAATGAGCAGTTCTTC. Protein product: CATTGLADNEQFF.

Only a few counts were recorded for this clonotype. The chain employs TRBV5-1 and TRBJ2-1; D is possibly TRBD1 (6 bases). CDR1 is SGHRS, CDR2 YFSETQ, per germline. The CDR3 is made up of 15 amino acids. Between the trimmed V and J ends, which lost 0 bases and 2 bases, there was a span of 9 bases. CDR3 nucleotide sequence: TGCGCCAGCAGCTTGGCACAGGGCCCCTACAATGAGCAGTTCTTC. It is translated as CASSLAQGPYNEQFF.

The table lists this clonotype with a few counts. DNA of the CDR3: TGTGCCAGCAGCTTGTGGGGACAGGGGAACGAGCAGTACTTC. It translates to CASSLWGQGNEQYF. V and J are TRBV5-5 and TRBJ2-7; 10 positions match TRBD1. This CDR3 region has 14 residues. Per germline, CDR1 SGHKS and CDR2 YYEKEE (reference sequence). The ends lost 1 base at V and 5 bases at J; junction bases unmatched: 3.

J is TRBJ1-5 and V is TRBV12-3 or TRBV12-4, with TRBD1 matching 7 bases. The CDR3 length is 14 residues. V lost 5 bases, J lost 3 bases, and 4 bases stayed unmatched. The CDR3 sequence is CASSGGTDNQPQHF. CDR3 in DNA: TGTGCCAGCAGTGGAGGGACAGACAATCAGCCCCAGCATTTT.

The J gene is TRBJ2-7, the V gene TRBV19; unclear D gene. Trimming took off 5 bases at V and 2 bases at J, with 13 bases between the two ends. Germline values: CDR1 LNHDA, CDR2 SQIVND (reference sequence). The CDR3 length is 14 residues. Here the CDR3 reads CASSESSSPYEQYF. The CDR3 bases are TGTGCCAGTAGTGAATCATCTTCACCCTACGAGCAGTACTTC.

The V call is TRBV29-1, the J call TRBJ2-7; 8 positions agree with TRBD1. The CDR3 contains 15 residues. Germline CDR1 SQVTM, CDR2 ANQGSEA. The J segment lost 1 base and the V segment lost 2 bases, leaving 7 bases of the junction unmatched. The CDR3 spells CSVELGQDPSYEQYF. CDR3 nucleotides: TGCAGCGTTGAACTGGGACAGGACCCGTCCTACGAGCAGTACTTC.

The sample holds a few counts of this clonotype. J is TRBJ1-1 and V is TRBV4-3; D gene ambiguous. The CDR3 consists of 17 residues. Deletions cut 1 base from V and 3 bases from J, with 18 bases between. Germline values: CDR1 LGHNA, CDR2 YSLEER. CDR3 protein: CASSQGEDDAEYTEAFF. For the CDR3, the DNA is TGCGCCAGCAGCCAAGGGGAGGATGACGCGGAGTACACTGAAGCTTTCTTT.

This clonotype was detected only a few times. The CDR3 protein is CASSQDLSASRAGFSPLHF. The CDR3 nucleotides read TGTGCCAGCAGCCAAGATCTATCGGCATCGAGGGCTGGGTTTTCACCCCTCCACTTT. This chain connects TRBV4-2 to TRBJ1-6, with no clear D. The CDR3 covers 19 residues. Trimming removed 0 bases at V and 9 bases at J, with 24 bases between. Germline V gives CDR1 LGHNA, CDR2 YNFKEQ.

V is TRBV5-1 and J is TRBJ2-3, with D perhaps matching TRBD1 or TRBD2 (5 bases each). There are 14 residues in the CDR3. Germline CDR1 reads SGHRS; CDR2 reads YFSETQ. Trimming pared 9 bases from V and 2 bases from J, leaving 16 bases between. CDR3 nucleotide sequence: TGCGCCACCACGGCCCGGGACCCCACAGATACGCAGTATTTT. This sequence encodes CATTARDPTDTQYF.

This sequence joins TRBV9 and TRBJ2-3, with 12 bases identical to TRBD2. V trimming: 3 bases; J trimming: 6 bases; junction bases outside the gene matches: 8. Germline V gene sequence: CDR1 SGDLS, CDR2 YYNGEE. The CDR3 is made up of 16 amino acids. In DNA form, the CDR3 reads TGTGCCAGCAGCGCGGGACTAGCGGGCTCGATGGATACGCAGTATTTT. Its translation: CASSAGLAGSMDTQYF.

This clonotype has more than one count but fewer than ten. This chain joins TRBV9 and TRBJ2-2; 12 bases agree with TRBD1. J gave up 4 bases and V 3 bases, and 1 base lay outside the gene matches. Germline CDR1 SGDLS, CDR2 YYNGEE. CDR3 size: 15 residues. CDR3 coding DNA: TGTGCCAGCAGCGAGGGACAGGGGGCCACCGGGGAGCTGTTTTTT. This sequence encodes CASSEGQGATGELFF. The full variable domain, rest sourced from reference TRBV9 and TRBJ2-2, is DSGVTQTPKHLITATGQRVTLRCSPRSGDLSVYWYQQSLDQGLQFLIQYYNGEERAKGNILERFSAQQFPDLHSELNLSSLELGDSALYFCASSEGQGATGELFFGEGSRLTVL.

The rearrangement uses TRBV3-1 and TRBJ2-1, with 12 bases identical to TRBD2. V gave up 3 bases and J gave up 9 bases; unmatched junction bases: 9. Germline V gene sequence: CDR1 LGHDT, CDR2 YNNKEL (reference sequence). The CDR3 runs 16 residues. The CDR3 region has the DNA TGTGCCAGCAGCCATAGCACTAGCGGGAGGAGGGGTGAGCAGTTCTTC. Amino acids: CASSHSTSGRRGEQFF.

The chain uses TRBV12-3 or TRBV12-4 and TRBJ1-2, with unresolved D. The CDR3 runs 13 residues. Trimming cost V 6 bases and J 0 bases, with 8 bases left between them. The CDR3 region is CASSGQSNYGYTF. CDR3 in DNA: TGTGCCAGCAGCGGGCAATCTAACTATGGCTACACCTTC.

Concerning this clonotype: At one end, the junction sequence differs from germline, possibly due to a read error. The genes are TRBV2 and TRBJ2-2, with a possible D match to TRBD2 (5 bases). Germline V gene sequence: CDR1 SNHLY, CDR2 FYNNEI. The CDR3 length is 14 residues. The CDR3 DNA reads as TGTGCCACCGGGATGGGAGAAGGTTACGGGGAGCCGTTTTTT. It is translated as CATGMGEGYGEPFF.

In its sample, this clonotype was seen many times. The V and J genes are TRBV12-3 or TRBV12-4 and TRBJ2-7; D is possibly TRBD1 (5 bases). This CDR3 region has 12 residues. Between the trimmed V and J ends, which lost 2 bases and 5 bases, there was a span of 7 bases. The CDR3 DNA is TGTGCCAGCAGTTTAATAGGGGACGAGCAGTACTTC. Translated: CASSLIGDEQYF.